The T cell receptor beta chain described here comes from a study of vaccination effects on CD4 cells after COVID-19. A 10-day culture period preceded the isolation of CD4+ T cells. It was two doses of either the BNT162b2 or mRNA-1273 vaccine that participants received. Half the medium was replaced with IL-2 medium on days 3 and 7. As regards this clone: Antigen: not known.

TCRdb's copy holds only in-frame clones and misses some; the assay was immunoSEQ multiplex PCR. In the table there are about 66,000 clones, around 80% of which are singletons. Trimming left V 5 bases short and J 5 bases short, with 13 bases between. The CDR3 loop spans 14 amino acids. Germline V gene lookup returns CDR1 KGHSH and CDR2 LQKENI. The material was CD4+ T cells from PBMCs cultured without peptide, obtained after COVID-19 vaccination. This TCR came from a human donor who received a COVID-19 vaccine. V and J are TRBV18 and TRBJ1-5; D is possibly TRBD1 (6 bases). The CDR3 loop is CASSSTGPHQPQHF. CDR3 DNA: TGTGCCAGCTCATCCACAGGGCCACATCAGCCCCAGCATTTT.